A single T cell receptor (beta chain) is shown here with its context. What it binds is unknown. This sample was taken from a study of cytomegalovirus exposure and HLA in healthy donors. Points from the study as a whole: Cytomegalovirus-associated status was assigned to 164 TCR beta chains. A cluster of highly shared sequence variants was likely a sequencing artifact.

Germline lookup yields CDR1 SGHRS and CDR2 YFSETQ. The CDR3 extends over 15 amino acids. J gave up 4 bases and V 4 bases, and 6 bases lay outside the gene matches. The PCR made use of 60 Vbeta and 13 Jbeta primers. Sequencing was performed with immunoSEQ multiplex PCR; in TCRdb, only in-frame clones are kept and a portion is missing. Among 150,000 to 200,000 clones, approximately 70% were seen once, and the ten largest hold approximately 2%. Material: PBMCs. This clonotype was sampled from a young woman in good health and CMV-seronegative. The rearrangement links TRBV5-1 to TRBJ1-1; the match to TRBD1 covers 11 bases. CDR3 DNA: TGCGCCAGCAGCCGAACGGGACAGGGGGGCACTGAAGCTTTCTTT. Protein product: CASSRTGQGGTEAFF.